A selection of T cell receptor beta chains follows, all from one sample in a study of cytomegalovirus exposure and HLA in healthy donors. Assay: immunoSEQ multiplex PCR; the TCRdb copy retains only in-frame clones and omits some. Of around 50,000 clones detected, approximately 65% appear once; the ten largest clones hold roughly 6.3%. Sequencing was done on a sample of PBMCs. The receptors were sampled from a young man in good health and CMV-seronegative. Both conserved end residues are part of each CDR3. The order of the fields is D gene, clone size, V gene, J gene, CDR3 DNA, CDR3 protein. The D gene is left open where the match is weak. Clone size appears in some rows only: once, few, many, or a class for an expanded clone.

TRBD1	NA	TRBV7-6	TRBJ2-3	TGTGCCAGCAGCTTAGGCCGGGACAGGGGGCGTCTCCGCACAGATACGCAGTATTTT	CASSLGRDRGRLRTDTQYF
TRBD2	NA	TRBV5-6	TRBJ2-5	TGTGCCAGCAGCTTTTCTAGCGGGGCAGAGACCCAGTACTTC	CASSFSSGAETQYF
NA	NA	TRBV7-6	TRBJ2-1	TGTGCCAGCAGCTTAGACGGGATCAGCGACAATGAGCAGTTCTTC	CASSLDGISDNEQFF
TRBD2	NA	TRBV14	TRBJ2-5	TGTGCCAGCAGCCAAGAGGACCGGGAGGGACCTTGGTACCAAGAGACCCAGTACTTC	CASSQEDREGPWYQETQYF
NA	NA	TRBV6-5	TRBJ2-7	TGTGCCAGTCAAGCCGGGAGAACGTCCTACGAGCAGTACTTC	CASQAGRTSYEQYF
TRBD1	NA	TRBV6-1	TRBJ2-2	TGTGCCAGCAGTGCGACAGGGGGAACCGGGGAGCTGTTTTTT	CASSATGGTGELFF
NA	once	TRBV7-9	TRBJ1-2	TGTGCCAGCAGCTTAGGTGGGTCGGGTCCCTATGGCTACACCTTC	CASSLGGSGPYGYTF
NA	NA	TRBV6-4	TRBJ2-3	TGTGCCAGCAGTGACCGCTATAAGGATACGCAGTATTTT	CASSDRYKDTQYF
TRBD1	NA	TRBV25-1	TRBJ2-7	TGTGCCAGCAGTGGGGCAGGGGGTACCTACGAGCAGTACTTC	CASSGAGGTYEQYF
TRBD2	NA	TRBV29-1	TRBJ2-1	TGCAGCGTTGACATCGGGAGGGCCCTCCATGAGCAGTTCTTC	CSVDIGRALHEQFF
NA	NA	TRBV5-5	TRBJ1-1	TGTGCCAGCAGCTTGGCGGTGGACACTGAAGCTTTCTTT	CASSLAVDTEAFF
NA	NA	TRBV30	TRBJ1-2	TGTGCCTGGAGCGCAGGGCTTTTGAGTGGCTACACCTTC	CAWSAGLLSGYTF
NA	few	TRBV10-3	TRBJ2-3	TGTGCCATGAAAGGGGATCTCCCAGATACGCAGTATTTT	CAMKGDLPDTQYF
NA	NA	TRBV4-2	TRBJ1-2	TGTGCCAGCAGTCACACACTGGCCGGACAGTCCCTTAACTATGGCTACACCTTC	CASSHTLAGQSLNYGYTF
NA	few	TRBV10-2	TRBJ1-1	TGCGCCAGCAGTGAGTATCGGGGTTTGGCTGAAGCTTTCTTT	CASSEYRGLAEAFF
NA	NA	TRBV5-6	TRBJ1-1	TGTGCCAGCAGCCCGACAGGTAGGGGCACTGAAGCTTTCTTT	CASSPTGRGTEAFF
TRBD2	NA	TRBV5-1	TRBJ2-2	TGCGCCAGCAGCTTGGCTAGCGGGAGAAAAACCGGGGAGCTGTTTTTT	CASSLASGRKTGELFF
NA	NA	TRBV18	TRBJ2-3	TGTGCCAGCTCACGCGGGACGAAAGCGCAGTATTTT	CASSRGTKAQYF
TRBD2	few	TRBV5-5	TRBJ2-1	TGTGCCAGCACCTCGTGGACTAGCGGGAGGAATGAGCAGTTCTTC	CASTSWTSGRNEQFF
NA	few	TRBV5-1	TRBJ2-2	TGCGCCAGCAGCTCCACGGGGGGCTGGACCGGGGAGCTGTTTTTT	CASSSTGGWTGELFF
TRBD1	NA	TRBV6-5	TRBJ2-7	TGTGCCAGCAGTTATCAAGGACAGGGGGGCTACGAGCAGTACTTC	CASSYQGQGGYEQYF
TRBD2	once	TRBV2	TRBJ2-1	TGTGCCAGCAGTCTTCCGGGACTAGCGGGAGAGATTGAGCAGTTCTTC	CASSLPGLAGEIEQFF
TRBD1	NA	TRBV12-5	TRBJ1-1	TGTGCTAGTGGTTTGCCCCACCGACAGGGTTTGAACACTGAAGCTTTCTTT	CASGLPHRQGLNTEAFF
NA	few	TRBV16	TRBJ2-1	TGTGCCAGCAGCCGTGAGGGACTTCACAATGAGCAGTTCTTC	CASSREGLHNEQFF
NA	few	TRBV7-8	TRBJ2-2	TGTGCCAGCAGCTCCTTTACCGGGGAGCTGTTTTTT	CASSSFTGELFF
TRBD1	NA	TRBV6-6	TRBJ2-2	TGTGCCAGCAGTTCCCAGGGGGCAGTCGGGGAGCTGTTTTTT	CASSSQGAVGELFF
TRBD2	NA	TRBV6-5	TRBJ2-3	TGTGCCACAGAGAGCGGGAGGGTCGCAGATACGCAGTATTTT	CATESGRVADTQYF
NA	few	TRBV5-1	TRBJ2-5	TGCGCCAGCAGCTTGAGTCTCGAGGCCCAGTACTTC	CASSLSLEAQYF
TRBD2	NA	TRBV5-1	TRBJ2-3	TGCGCCAGCAGCTCCCTGGGAGCGGGAGTGGTAGATACGCAGTATTTT	CASSSLGAGVVDTQYF
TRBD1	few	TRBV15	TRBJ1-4	TGTGCCACCAGCGGAACGACAGGGGGAGGTGAAAAACTGTTTTTT	CATSGTTGGGEKLFF
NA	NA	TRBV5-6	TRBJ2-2	TGTGCCAGCAGCTTGGTGGCTCGAGGCACCGGGGAGCTGTTTTTT	CASSLVARGTGELFF
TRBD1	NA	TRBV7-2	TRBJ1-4	TGTGCCAGCAGCTTTGACAGGGGTGTGTCCGAAAAACTGTTTTTT	CASSFDRGVSEKLFF
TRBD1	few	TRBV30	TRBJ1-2	TGTGCCTGGAGTACAGGGGTTTATGGCTACACCTTC	CAWSTGVYGYTF
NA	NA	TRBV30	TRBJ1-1	TGTGCCTGGAGTGTACATGGAGGCACTGAAGCTTTCTTT	CAWSVHGGTEAFF
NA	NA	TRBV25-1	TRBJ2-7	TGTGCCAGCAGTGAAAGCGGATACGAGCAGTACTTC	CASSESGYEQYF
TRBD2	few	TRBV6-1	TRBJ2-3	TGTGCCAGCAGAAAGACTAGCGGGCCCACAGATACGCAGTATTTT	CASRKTSGPTDTQYF
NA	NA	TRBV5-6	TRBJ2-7	TGTGCCAGCAGCTTGGCAGGGGAGCAGTACTTC	CASSLAGEQYF
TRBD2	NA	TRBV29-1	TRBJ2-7	TGCAGCGTTGGGAAGGGCCACGGACTAGCGGGCACCTACGAGCAGTACTTC	CSVGKGHGLAGTYEQYF